This entry features one T cell receptor (beta chain) sequence. What it recognizes is unknown. This CDR3 comprises 14 residues. Trimming took 4 bases from V and 6 from J; bases not matched to a gene: 6. CDR1 LNHDA and CDR2 SQIVND come from the germline V gene (reference sequence). Naive CD8 isolation took CD45RO-negative cells positively selected for CCR7 and excluded terminally differentiated effector memory CD45RA+ cells. Generated by immunoSEQ multiplex PCR, the TCRdb table keeps only in-frame clones and is missing some. The data show 2 million to 2.5 million clones, about 92% seen once. These data are taken from a study of shared clonotypes between healthy human individuals. Overall study results and limits: When naive CD4 clonotypes were compared across a handful of donors, around 5% were shared. Despite large depth, rarefaction showed incomplete sorted-subset sequencing.

This TCR was sampled from a man aged 18-30 years in good health. Some clones in this sample may be carry-over from other donors' samples. The chain is built from TRBV19 and TRBJ1-1, with 9 nucleotides matching TRBD1. Sequenced material: naive CD8+ T cells from PBMCs. This CDR3 reads CASSTGTGPAEAFF. The CDR3 nucleotides read TGTGCCAGTAGTACCGGGACAGGGCCAGCTGAAGCTTTCTTT.